This T cell receptor beta chain came from a study of blood T cells in healthy people across ages. A second PCR, run for about 6 to 11 cycles, used a sample-barcoded 5' primer plus a J-beta primer mix. Each of the samples gave a minimum of 2.5 million paired-end reads that contained CDR3. From the 5' RACE reads, TCRdb called clonotypes with MiXCR, one entry per CDR3 protein. Among 1.5 million to 2 million distinct CDR3 sequences listed, 28% were seen once. The J segment lost 11 bases and the V segment lost 8 bases, leaving 26 bases of the junction unmatched. This CDR3 is built from 17 residues. The germline gives CDR1 SEHNR, CDR2 FQNEAQ (reference sequence). Ranging in age from about 6 to 100, the donors were healthy Caucasian individuals from Russia. This clonotype was seen at least ten times. Antigen unknown. General observations from the study: TCR beta diversity was tightly associated with the proportion of naive T cells. Because donor CMV status was unknown, expanded clonotype changes were possibly confounded.

Sequenced material: blood. This rearrangement joins TRBV7-9 to TRBJ2-5; TRBD2 aligns across 7 bases. The origin of this receptor is a woman aged 25 to 39 in good health. This CDR3 is CASGSRASGLLITKQYF. Written as DNA, the CDR3 is TGTGCCAGCGGATCACGAGCTAGCGGTTTGCTTATTACGAAGCAGTACTTC. The variable domain in full, with the rest retrieved from reference TRBV7-9 and TRBJ2-5, is DTGVSQNPRHKITKRGQNVTFRCDPISEHNRLYWYRQTLGQGPEFLTYFQNEAQLEKSRLLSDRFSAERPKGSFSTLEIQRTEQGDSAMYLCASGSRASGLLITKQYFGPGTRLLVL.